This TCR beta chain was observed in a study of blood T cell repertoires in COVID-19. Whole-study context: Some COVID-19 samples were acute and others convalescent; all came from the United States, Italy and Spain.

Deletions cut 4 bases from V and 4 bases from J, with 19 bases between. The germline V gene encodes CDR1 LNHDA and CDR2 SQIVND (reference sequence). CDR3 size: 16 residues. This clone was recorded a few times. In the source study's methods: Nucleated cell counts were estimated from reference gene primer amplification. Assay: immunoSEQ multiplex PCR; the TCRdb copy retains only in-frame clones and omits some. V and J calls and clone size are those listed in that table; D and trimming were worked out from the DNA. This table holds some 250,000 clones, approximately 81% found once. The sequence was collected from a woman aged 18 to 35 with acute or convalescent COVID-19. The specimen sequenced was peripheral blood. The genes are TRBV19 and TRBJ1-1; D might be TRBD1 (6 bases). CDR3 residues: CASSKNFWGRGTEAFF. The CDR3 bases are TGTGCCAGTAGTAAGAATTTCTGGGGGCGAGGCACTGAAGCTTTCTTT.